This is a list of T cell receptor beta chains from one sample in a study of identical twins. TCRdb redid the calling of the 5' RACE reads with MiXCR, one entry per CDR3 protein. Among 700,000 or so distinct CDR3 sequences listed, 8.5% to 9% were seen once. The same sample was also studied in work on yellow fever vaccine responses in identical twins.

Sample: PBMCs. All receptors derive from a woman between 18 and 29 years old in good health. CDR3s include the opening cysteine and the closing phenylalanine or tryptophan. D genes are given only for firm matches. Expanded clones are given a class, and other clones once, few, many or no size at all.

j_call clone_size d_call v_call cdr3_aa cdr3_nt
TRBJ2-7 few NA TRBV4-1 CASSQEDLTSFEQYF TGCGCCAGCAGCCAGGAGGATCTGACGAGCTTCGAGCAGTACTTC
TRBJ2-5 few NA TRBV18 CASSPVPNIETQYF TGTGCCAGCTCCCCTGTTCCAAACATAGAGACCCAGTACTTC
TRBJ2-1 many TRBD2 TRBV4-2 CASSHPIAGVGNEQFF TGTGCCAGCAGCCACCCCATAGCGGGGGTTGGCAATGAGCAGTTCTTC
TRBJ2-5 NA NA TRBV12-3/TRBV12-4 CASSLSGLGAQYF TGTGCCAGCAGTTTATCAGGGCTGGGGGCCCAGTACTTC
TRBJ2-7 NA TRBD2 TRBV27 CASSWTGGPYEQYF TGTGCCAGCAGTTGGACGGGAGGCCCCTACGAGCAGTACTTC
TRBJ2-7 few NA TRBV7-6 CASSLGGDISYEQYF TGTGCCAGCAGCTTAGGGGGGGACATCTCCTACGAGCAGTACTTC
TRBJ2-1 many NA TRBV7-9 CASSLAVGGLYNEQFF TGTGCCAGCAGCTTAGCGGTCGGGGGGCTCTACAATGAGCAGTTCTTC
TRBJ2-3 many NA TRBV3-1 CASSQVKFRGEDTQYF TGTGCCAGCAGCCAAGTTAAATTTCGGGGTGAGGACACGCAGTATTTT
TRBJ1-5 many NA TRBV12-3/TRBV12-4 CASSPSPKGGQPQHF TGTGCCAGCAGTCCATCACCGAAGGGGGGTCAGCCCCAGCATTTT
TRBJ2-7 few NA TRBV28 CASSSGDFLAYEQYF TGTGCCAGCAGTTCCGGGGACTTCTTAGCCTACGAGCAGTACTTC
TRBJ2-7 NA NA TRBV5-6 CASSSTAPGEQYF TGTGCCAGCAGCTCGACAGCCCCCGGTGAGCAGTACTTC
TRBJ2-1 NA NA TRBV7-2 CASSSPGVGEQFF TGTGCCAGCAGCTCCCCCGGGGTAGGTGAGCAGTTCTTC
TRBJ2-7 few NA TRBV7-2 CASSLARVTNEQYF TGTGCCAGCAGCTTAGCCAGGGTCACCAACGAGCAGTACTTC
TRBJ2-2 NA TRBD1 TRBV2 CASTRQGGGTGELFF TGTGCCAGCACACGACAGGGTGGGGGCACCGGGGAGCTGTTTTTT
TRBJ2-7 NA TRBD1 TRBV7-9 CASSRDADGQGEQYF TGTGCCAGCAGCCGCGACGCAGACGGACAGGGGGAACAGTACTTC
TRBJ2-3 NA NA TRBV24-1 CATSDARGSTDTQYF TGTGCCACCAGTGACGCAAGGGGGAGCACAGATACGCAGTATTTT
TRBJ2-2 few NA TRBV6-4 CASSPSGEDGELFF TGTGCCAGCAGCCCCTCGGGAGAGGACGGGGAGCTGTTTTTT
TRBJ2-7 NA NA TRBV6-2/TRBV6-3 CASSYYQGGQYF TGTGCCAGCAGTTACTATCAGGGCGGGCAGTACTTC
TRBJ1-2 NA NA TRBV29-1 CSVDMMWGGQSTGGYTF TGCAGCGTTGATATGATGTGGGGTGGTCAGTCCACCGGTGGCTACACCTTC
TRBJ2-4 many NA TRBV28 CASSLILGYRAKNIQYF TGTGCCAGCAGTTTAATTTTGGGTTATAGAGCCAAAAACATTCAGTACTTC
TRBJ2-7 few NA TRBV30 CAWSADSNYEQYF TGTGCCTGGAGTGCCGACAGCAACTACGAGCAGTACTTC
TRBJ2-7 NA NA TRBV11-2 CASRNLANYEQYF TGTGCCAGCAGGAACCTAGCGAACTACGAGCAGTACTTC
TRBJ1-4 few TRBD1 TRBV10-3 CAISETGQGLSLEKLFF TGTGCCATCAGTGAGACGGGACAGGGCCTGAGTCTTGAAAAACTGTTTTTT
TRBJ1-2 few TRBD1 TRBV6-5 CASSSKRQGVYGYTF TGTGCCAGCAGTTCAAAAAGACAGGGCGTCTATGGCTACACCTTC
TRBJ2-7 few TRBD2 TRBV7-2 CASSYFFGGGTSYEQYF TGTGCCAGCAGTTATTTCTTCGGCGGGGGAACCTCCTACGAGCAGTACTTC
TRBJ2-7 NA NA TRBV7-2 CASSLRSIGAYEQYF TGTGCCAGCAGCCTACGGTCCATCGGGGCCTACGAGCAGTACTTC
TRBJ2-7 NA NA TRBV29-1 CSVEDRGGRYEQYF TGCAGCGTTGAAGATCGGGGAGGACGCTACGAGCAGTACTTC
TRBJ2-5 few TRBD1 TRBV7-8 CASSFLRDSLRETQYF TGTGCCAGCAGCTTTCTTCGGGACAGTCTTCGAGAGACCCAGTACTTC
TRBJ2-2 few NA TRBV12-3/TRBV12-4 CASSFRVVGELFF TGTGCCAGCAGTTTCCGGGTTGTCGGGGAGCTGTTTTTT
TRBJ2-7 many TRBD1 TRBV28 CASIKTGAVGEQYF TGTGCCAGCATAAAGACAGGGGCCGTGGGCGAGCAGTACTTC